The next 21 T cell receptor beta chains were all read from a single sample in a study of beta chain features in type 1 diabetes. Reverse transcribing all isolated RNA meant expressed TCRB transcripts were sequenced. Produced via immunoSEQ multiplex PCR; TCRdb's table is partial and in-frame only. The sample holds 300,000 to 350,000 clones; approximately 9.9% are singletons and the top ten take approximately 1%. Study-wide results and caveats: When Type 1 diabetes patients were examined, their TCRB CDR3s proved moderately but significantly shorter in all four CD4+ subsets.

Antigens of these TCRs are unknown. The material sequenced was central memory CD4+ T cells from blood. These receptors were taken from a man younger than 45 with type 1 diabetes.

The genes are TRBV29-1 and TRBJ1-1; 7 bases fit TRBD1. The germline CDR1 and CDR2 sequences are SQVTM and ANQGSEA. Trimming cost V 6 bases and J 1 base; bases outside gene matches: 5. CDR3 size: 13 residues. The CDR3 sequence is CSVDRSRNTEAFF. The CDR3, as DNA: TGCAGCGTGGACAGGTCGAGGAACACTGAAGCTTTCTTT.

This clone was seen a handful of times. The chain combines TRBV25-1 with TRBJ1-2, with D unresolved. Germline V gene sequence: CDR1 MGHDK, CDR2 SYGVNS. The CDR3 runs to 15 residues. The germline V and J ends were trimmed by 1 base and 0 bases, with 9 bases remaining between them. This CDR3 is CASSEFRGPNYGYTF. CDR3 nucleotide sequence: TGTGCCAGCAGTGAATTCCGGGGTCCTAACTATGGCTACACCTTC.

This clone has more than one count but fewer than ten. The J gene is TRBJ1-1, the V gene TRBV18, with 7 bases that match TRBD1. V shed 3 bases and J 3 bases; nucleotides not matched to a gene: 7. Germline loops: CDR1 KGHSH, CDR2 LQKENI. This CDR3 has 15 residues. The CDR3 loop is CASSPRQGFDTEAFF. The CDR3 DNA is TGTGCCAGCTCACCGAGACAGGGTTTCGACACTGAAGCTTTCTTT. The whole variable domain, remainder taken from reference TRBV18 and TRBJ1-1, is NAGVMQNPRHLVRRRGQEARLRCSPMKGHSHVYWYRQLPEEGLKFMVYLQKENIIDESGMPKERFSAEFPKEGPSILRIQQVVRGDSAAYFCASSPRQGFDTEAFFGQGTRLTVV.

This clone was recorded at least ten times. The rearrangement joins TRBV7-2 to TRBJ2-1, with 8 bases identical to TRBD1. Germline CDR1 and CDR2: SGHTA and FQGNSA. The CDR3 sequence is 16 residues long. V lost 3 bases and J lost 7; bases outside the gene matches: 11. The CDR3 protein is CASSLAGQGSWNEQFF. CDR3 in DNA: TGTGCCAGCAGCTTGGCTGGACAGGGATCATGGAATGAGCAGTTCTTC.

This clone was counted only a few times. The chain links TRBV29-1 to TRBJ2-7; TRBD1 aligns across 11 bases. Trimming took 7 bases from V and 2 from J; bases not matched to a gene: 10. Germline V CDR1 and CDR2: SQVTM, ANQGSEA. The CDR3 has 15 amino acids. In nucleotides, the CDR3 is TGCAGCGGAAAATTAGGACAGGGGGCCGCCTACGAGCAGTACTTC. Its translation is CSGKLGQGAAYEQYF.

CDR3 amino acids: CASSSADSNQPQHF. The CDR3 DNA reads as TGTGCCAGCAGCTCGGCAGATAGCAATCAGCCCCAGCATTTT. The chain uses TRBV7-9 and TRBJ1-5, with no clear D. CDR1 and CDR2 from the germline V gene are SEHNR and FQNEAQ (reference sequence). This CDR3 is 14 amino acids long. V lost 4 bases and J lost 0, with 7 bases in between.

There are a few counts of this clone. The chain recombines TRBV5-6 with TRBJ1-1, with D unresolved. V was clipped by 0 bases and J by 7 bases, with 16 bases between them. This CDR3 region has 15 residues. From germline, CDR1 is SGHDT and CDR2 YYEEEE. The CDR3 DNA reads TGTGCCAGCAGCTTGGCCCTGGGAACCTACGATGAAGCTTTCTTT. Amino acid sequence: CASSLALGTYDEAFF. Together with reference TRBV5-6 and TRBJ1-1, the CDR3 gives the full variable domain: DAGVTQSPTHLIKTRGQQVTLRCSPKSGHDTVSWYQQALGQGPQFIFQYYEEEERQRGNFPDRFSGHQFPNYSSELNVNALLLGDSALYLCASSLALGTYDEAFFGQGTRLTVV.

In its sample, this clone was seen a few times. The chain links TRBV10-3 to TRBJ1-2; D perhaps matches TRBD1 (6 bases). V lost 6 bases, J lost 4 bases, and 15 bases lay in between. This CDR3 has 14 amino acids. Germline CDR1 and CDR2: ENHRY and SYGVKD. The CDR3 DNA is TGTGCCATCAGCTACGACTCGGACAGCTATGGCTACACCTTC. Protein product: CAISYDSDSYGYTF.

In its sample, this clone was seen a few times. In DNA, the CDR3 is TGTGCCAGCGTAGGACAGACGTACGAGCAGTACTTC. This codes for CASVGQTYEQYF. The J gene is TRBJ2-7, the V gene TRBV6-1; a possible D gene is TRBD1 (6 bases). Germline CDR1 is MNHNS and CDR2 is SASEGT. This CDR3 spans 12 amino acids. Trimming took 8 bases from V and 4 from J, leaving 12 bases between them.

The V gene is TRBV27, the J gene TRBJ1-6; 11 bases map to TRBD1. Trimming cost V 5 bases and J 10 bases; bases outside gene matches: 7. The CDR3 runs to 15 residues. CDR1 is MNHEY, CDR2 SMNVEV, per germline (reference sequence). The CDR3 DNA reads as TGTGCCAGCAGTCCATGGACAGGGGGCGGCTCACCCCTCCACTTT. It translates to CASSPWTGGGSPLHF.

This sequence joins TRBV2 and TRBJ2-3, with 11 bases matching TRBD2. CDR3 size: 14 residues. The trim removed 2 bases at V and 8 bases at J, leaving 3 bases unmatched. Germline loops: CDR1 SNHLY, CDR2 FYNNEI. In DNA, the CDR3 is TGTGCCAGCAGTGAAACTAGCGGGAGAGGTACGCAGTATTTT. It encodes CASSETSGRGTQYF.

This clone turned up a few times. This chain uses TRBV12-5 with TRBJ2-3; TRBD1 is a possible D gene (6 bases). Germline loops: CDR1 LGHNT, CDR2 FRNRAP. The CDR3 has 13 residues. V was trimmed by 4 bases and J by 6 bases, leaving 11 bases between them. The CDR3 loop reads CASGSGQYDTQYF. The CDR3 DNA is TGTGCTAGTGGTTCTGGACAGTATGATACGCAGTATTTT.

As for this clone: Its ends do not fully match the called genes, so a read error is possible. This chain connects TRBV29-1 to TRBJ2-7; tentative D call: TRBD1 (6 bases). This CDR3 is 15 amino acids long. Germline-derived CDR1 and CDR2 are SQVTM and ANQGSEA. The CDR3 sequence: CSIEAPTGSSYEQYF. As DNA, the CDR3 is TGCAGCATTGAGGCTCCTACAGGGTCATCGTACGAGCAGTACTTC.

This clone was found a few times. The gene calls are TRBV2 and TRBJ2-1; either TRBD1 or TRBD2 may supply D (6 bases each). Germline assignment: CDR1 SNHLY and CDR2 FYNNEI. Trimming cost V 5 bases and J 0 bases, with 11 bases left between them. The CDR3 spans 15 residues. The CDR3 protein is CASSHGGGSYNEQFF. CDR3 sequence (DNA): TGTGCCAGCAGTCACGGGGGCGGCTCCTACAATGAGCAGTTCTTC.

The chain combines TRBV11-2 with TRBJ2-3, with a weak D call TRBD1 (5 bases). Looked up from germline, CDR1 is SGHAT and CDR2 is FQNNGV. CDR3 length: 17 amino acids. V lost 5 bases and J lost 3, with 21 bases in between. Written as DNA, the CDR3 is TGTGCCAGCAGCCTCCCGAACTCAGGGATACGTACAGATACGCAGTATTTT. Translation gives CASSLPNSGIRTDTQYF.

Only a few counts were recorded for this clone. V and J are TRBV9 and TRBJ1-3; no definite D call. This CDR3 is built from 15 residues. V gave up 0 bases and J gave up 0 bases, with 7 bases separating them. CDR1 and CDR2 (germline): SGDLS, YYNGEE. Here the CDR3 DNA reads TGTGCCAGCAGCGTAGGAAGTACCTCTGGAAACACCATATATTTT. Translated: CASSVGSTSGNTIYF.

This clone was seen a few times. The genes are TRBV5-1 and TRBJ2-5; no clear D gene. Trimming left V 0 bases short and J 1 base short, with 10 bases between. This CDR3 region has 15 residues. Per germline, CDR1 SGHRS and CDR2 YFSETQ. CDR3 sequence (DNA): TGCGCCAGCAGCTTGGGCATGCTAGTCCAAGAGACCCAGTACTTC. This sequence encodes CASSLGMLVQETQYF. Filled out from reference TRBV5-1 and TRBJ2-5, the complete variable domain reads KAGVTQTPRYLIKTRGQQVTLSCSPISGHRSVSWYQQTPGQGLQFLFEYFSETQRNKGNFPGRFSGRQFSNSRSEMNVSTLELGDSALYLCASSLGMLVQETQYFGPGTRLLVL.

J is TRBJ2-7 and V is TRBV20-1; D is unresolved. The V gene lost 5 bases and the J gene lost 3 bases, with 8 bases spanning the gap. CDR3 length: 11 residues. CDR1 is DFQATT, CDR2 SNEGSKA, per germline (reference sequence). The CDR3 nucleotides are TGCAGTGCTTTGACCCACTACGAGCAGTACTTC. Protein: CSALTHYEQYF.

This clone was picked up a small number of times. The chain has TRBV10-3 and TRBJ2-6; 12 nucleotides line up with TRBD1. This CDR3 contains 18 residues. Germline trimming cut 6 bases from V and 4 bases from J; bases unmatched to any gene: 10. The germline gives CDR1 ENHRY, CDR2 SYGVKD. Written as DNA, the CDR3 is TGTGCCATCAGACCTGGGACAGGGGGCGATTCCGGGGCCAACGTCCTGACTTTC. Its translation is CAIRPGTGGDSGANVLTF.

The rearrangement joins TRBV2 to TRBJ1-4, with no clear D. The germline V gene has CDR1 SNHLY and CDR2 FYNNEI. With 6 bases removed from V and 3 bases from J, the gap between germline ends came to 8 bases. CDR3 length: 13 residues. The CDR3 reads CASSPTANEKLFF. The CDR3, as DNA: TGTGCCAGCAGCCCGACGGCTAATGAAAAACTGTTTTTT. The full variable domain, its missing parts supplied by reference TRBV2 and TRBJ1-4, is EPEVTQTPSHQVTQMGQEVILRCVPISNHLYFYWYRQILGQKVEFLVSFYNNEISEKSEIFDDQFSVERPDGSNFTLKIRSTKLEDSAMYFCASSPTANEKLFFGSGTQLSVL.

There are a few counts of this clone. The CDR3 sequence is CASMGELGPFSPSGANVLTF. In DNA, the CDR3 is TGTGCCAGTATGGGGGAGCTGGGTCCTTTTTCCCCCTCTGGGGCCAACGTCCTGACTTTC. This chain connects TRBV19 to TRBJ2-6, with D perhaps given as TRBD1 or TRBD2 (5 bases each). Germline V gene sequence: CDR1 LNHDA, CDR2 SQIVND (reference sequence). The CDR3 loop spans 20 amino acids. V lost 7 bases to trimming and J lost 0 bases, with 25 bases between them.